This T cell receptor beta chain originates from a study of OX40 agonist ivuxolimab in advanced cancers. Overall study: The patients' treatment was ivuxolimab, an agonistic anti-OX40 (CD134) antibody.

Using immunoSEQ multiplex PCR, the repertoire was profiled, and TCRdb retains in-frame clones only, with some absent. The sample has about 130,000 clones, roughly 91% seen once; the top ten hold more than 1%. The specimen comprised CD4+ or CD8+ T cells sorted from blood, sampled in a trial of the OX40 agonist ivuxolimab. The receptor's source is an adult with an advanced solid tumor such as melanoma, head and neck, liver or kidney cancer.

The CDR3 is CASSQDTGANVLTF. The CDR3 nucleotides are TGTGCCAGCAGCCAGGATACTGGGGCCAACGTCCTGACTTTC. The chain recombines TRBV5-4 with TRBJ2-6; D gene ambiguous. The germline V gene encodes CDR1 SGHNT and CDR2 YYREEE (reference sequence). V was clipped by 4 bases and J by 2 bases, with 7 bases between them. This CDR3 has 14 amino acids.